This is a list of T cell receptor beta chains from one sample in a study of shared clonotypes between healthy human individuals. Clones were sequenced by immunoSEQ multiplex PCR, and TCRdb holds only the in-frame ones, with some missing. The table records 1,400,000 or so clones, 98% to 99% of them present only once. Material for sequencing was naive CD4+ T cells sorted from blood. The source is a man aged 25-45 years in good health. The CDR3 runs from the conserved cysteine through the conserved F or W. A D gene is named only where the DNA matches it firmly. Part of the rows lack a size; the others show once, few, many or a class for expanded clones.

CDR3 protein: CASRPIRGAGNQPQHF
CDR3 DNA: TGTGCCAGCCGTCCGATCCGTGGGGCCGGGAATCAGCCCCAGCATTTT
D gene: -
clone size: -
J gene: TRBJ1-5
CDR3 length: 16
V gene: TRBV27

CDR3 protein: CASSLEGQGAPFEQYF
CDR3 DNA: TGCGCCAGCAGCTTGGAGGGACAGGGGGCGCCGTTCGAGCAGTACTTC
D gene: TRBD1
clone size: -
J gene: TRBJ2-7
CDR3 length: 16
V gene: TRBV5-1

CDR3 protein: CASSPSSGELFF
CDR3 DNA: TGTGCCAGCAGCCCGAGTTCCGGGGAGCTGTTTTTT
D gene: -
clone size: -
J gene: TRBJ2-2
CDR3 length: 12
V gene: TRBV7-3

CDR3 protein: CASQQGPGYNEQFF
CDR3 DNA: TGTGCCAGCCAACAGGGGCCGGGGTACAATGAGCAGTTCTTC
D gene: TRBD1
clone size: -
J gene: TRBJ2-1
CDR3 length: 14
V gene: TRBV28

CDR3 protein: CASSPRGNKNIQYF
CDR3 DNA: TGTGCCAGCAGCCCGCGGGGGAACAAAAACATTCAGTACTTC
D gene: TRBD2
clone size: once
J gene: TRBJ2-4
CDR3 length: 14
V gene: TRBV7-9

CDR3 protein: CASLKGGDTEAFF
CDR3 DNA: TGTGCCAGCCTTAAAGGAGGTGACACTGAAGCTTTCTTT
D gene: -
clone size: -
J gene: TRBJ1-1
CDR3 length: 13
V gene: TRBV28

CDR3 protein: CASSKDRATEAFF
CDR3 DNA: TGTGCCAGCAGTAAGGACAGGGCCACTGAAGCTTTCTTT
D gene: TRBD1
clone size: -
J gene: TRBJ1-1
CDR3 length: 13
V gene: TRBV6-5

CDR3 protein: CASSQSGPSYNEQFF
CDR3 DNA: TGTGCCAGCAGTCAGAGCGGACCGTCCTACAATGAGCAGTTCTTC
D gene: -
clone size: once
J gene: TRBJ2-1
CDR3 length: 15
V gene: TRBV6-5

CDR3 protein: CASSQVRTGELFF
CDR3 DNA: TGCGCCAGCAGCCAAGTCAGGACCGGGGAGCTGTTTTTT
D gene: -
clone size: -
J gene: TRBJ2-2
CDR3 length: 13
V gene: TRBV4-3

CDR3 protein: CASTPHPDSSYNEQFF
CDR3 DNA: TGTGCCAGCACCCCACATCCGGATAGCTCCTACAATGAGCAGTTCTTC
D gene: -
clone size: -
J gene: TRBJ2-1
CDR3 length: 16
V gene: TRBV7-2

CDR3 protein: CASSAAGENTIYF
CDR3 DNA: TGTGCCAGCAGCGCCGCGGGCGAGAACACCATATATTTT
D gene: -
clone size: -
J gene: TRBJ1-3
CDR3 length: 13
V gene: TRBV6-1

CDR3 protein: CASSPLASSTGELFF
CDR3 DNA: TGTGCCAGCAGCCCGCTCGCGAGCAGCACCGGGGAGCTGTTTTTT
D gene: -
clone size: -
J gene: TRBJ2-2
CDR3 length: 15
V gene: TRBV5-5

CDR3 protein: CASSFRGGQETQYF
CDR3 DNA: TGTGCCAGCAGCTTTAGGGGGGGTCAAGAGACCCAGTACTTC
D gene: -
clone size: -
J gene: TRBJ2-5
CDR3 length: 14
V gene: TRBV7-9

CDR3 protein: CASSLDLANTEAFF
CDR3 DNA: TGTGCCAGCAGCTTGGACTTGGCGAACACTGAAGCTTTCTTT
D gene: -
clone size: -
J gene: TRBJ1-1
CDR3 length: 14
V gene: TRBV5-4

CDR3 protein: CASSAGSPYGYTF
CDR3 DNA: TGTGCCAGCAGTGCCGGGTCCCCCTATGGCTACACCTTC
D gene: -
clone size: -
J gene: TRBJ1-2
CDR3 length: 13
V gene: TRBV2

CDR3 protein: CASCWREGLEQYF
CDR3 DNA: TGCGCCAGCTGTTGGCGGGAGGGCCTCGAGCAGTACTTC
D gene: TRBD2
clone size: -
J gene: TRBJ2-7
CDR3 length: 13
V gene: TRBV5-1

CDR3 protein: CASSHFRGGRAEQYF
CDR3 DNA: TGCGCCAGCAGCCATTTTCGAGGGGGCCGAGCCGAGCAGTACTTC
D gene: TRBD1
clone size: -
J gene: TRBJ2-7
CDR3 length: 15
V gene: TRBV4-3

CDR3 protein: CASSLVGDRNQPQHF
CDR3 DNA: TGTGCCAGCAGCTTAGTAGGGGATCGCAATCAGCCCCAGCATTTT
D gene: -
clone size: once
J gene: TRBJ1-5
CDR3 length: 15
V gene: TRBV7-2

CDR3 protein: CASSVTGMNTEAFF
CDR3 DNA: TGTGCCAGCAGCGTGACAGGGATGAACACTGAAGCTTTCTTT
D gene: TRBD1
clone size: -
J gene: TRBJ1-1
CDR3 length: 14
V gene: TRBV5-4